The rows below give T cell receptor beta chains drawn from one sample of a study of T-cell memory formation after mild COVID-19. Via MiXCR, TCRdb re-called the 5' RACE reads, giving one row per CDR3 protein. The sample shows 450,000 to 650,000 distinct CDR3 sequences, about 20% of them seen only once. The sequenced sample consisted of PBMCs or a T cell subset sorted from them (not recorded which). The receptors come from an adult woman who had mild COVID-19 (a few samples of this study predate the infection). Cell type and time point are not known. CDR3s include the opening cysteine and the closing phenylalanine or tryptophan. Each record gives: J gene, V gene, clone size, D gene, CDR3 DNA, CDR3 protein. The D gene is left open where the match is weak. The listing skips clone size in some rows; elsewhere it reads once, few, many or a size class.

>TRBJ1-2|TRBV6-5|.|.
TGTGCCAGCAGTTACCTCAGGGACGGTGATGGCTACACCTTC
CASSYLRDGDGYTF
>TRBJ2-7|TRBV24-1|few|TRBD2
TGTGCCACCAGTGACCCTAGCGGGAGTCCCCACGAGCAGTACTTC
CATSDPSGSPHEQYF
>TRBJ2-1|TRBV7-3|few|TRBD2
TGTGCCAGCAGCTCCGGACTAGCGGGTGAGCAGTTCTTC
CASSSGLAGEQFF
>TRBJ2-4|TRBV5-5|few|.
TGTGCCAGCAGCTTGTATGGCCTGAGGGACATTCAGTACTTC
CASSLYGLRDIQYF
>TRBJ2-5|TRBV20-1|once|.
TGCAGTGCTAGAGGGCAGGGAGAGACCCAGTACTTC
CSARGQGETQYF
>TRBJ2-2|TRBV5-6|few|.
TGTGCCAGCAGCAGCGAGGGTATGTGGATGCCCGGGGAGCTGTTTTTT
CASSSEGMWMPGELFF
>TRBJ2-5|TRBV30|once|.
TGTGCCTGGAAAGGTAACCGGGAGACCCAGTACTTC
CAWKGNRETQYF
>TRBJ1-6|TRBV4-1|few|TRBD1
TGCGCCAGCAGCCGGGGACAGTATAATTCACCCCTCCACTTT
CASSRGQYNSPLHF
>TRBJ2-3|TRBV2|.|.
TGTGCCAGCAGTGAAAGGGGAAGAGATACGCAGTATTTT
CASSERGRDTQYF
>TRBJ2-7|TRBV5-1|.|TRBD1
TGCGCCAGCAGCTTGGAGGGGGCGCAGGAAAAGCAGTACTTC
CASSLEGAQEKQYF
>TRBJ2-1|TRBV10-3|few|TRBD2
TGTGCCACCAACCCGTGGACTAGTGATGAGCAGTTCTTC
CATNPWTSDEQFF
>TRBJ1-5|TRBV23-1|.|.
TGCGCCAGGGGGCTTGGGGGCGGGACCACCTACCCCACAGATACGCAGCATTTT
CARGLGGGTTYPTDTQHF
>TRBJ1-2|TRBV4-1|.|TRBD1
TGCGCCAGCAGCCTCCGGGGACAGGGGGCTGATGGCTACACCTTC
CASSLRGQGADGYTF
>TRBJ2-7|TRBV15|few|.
TGTGCCACCAGCAGATCTCTAGGGGGTAGCGGTTTCTCCTACGAGCAGTACTTC
CATSRSLGGSGFSYEQYF
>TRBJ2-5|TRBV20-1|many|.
TGCAGTGCATACGGGGATGTAGTCGGAGAGACCCAGTACTTC
CSAYGDVVGETQYF
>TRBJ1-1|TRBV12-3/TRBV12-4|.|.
TGTGCCAGCAGTTTCAACAGCCCTGAAGCTTTCTTT
CASSFNSPEAFF
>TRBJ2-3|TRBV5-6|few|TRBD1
TGTGCCAGCATCCTTGGACAGGGAGGTGGTGTCGATACGCAGTATTTT
CASILGQGGGVDTQYF
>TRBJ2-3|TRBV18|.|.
TGTGCCAGCTCACGCAGTTTAAGCACAGATACGCAGTATTTT
CASSRSLSTDTQYF
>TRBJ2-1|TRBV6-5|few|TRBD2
TGTGCCAGCAGTTACTTCGGGCGGGGGTACAATGAGCAGTTCTTC
CASSYFGRGYNEQFF
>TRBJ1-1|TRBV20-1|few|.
TGCAGTCCAAACCTACCCTTGAACACTGAAGCTTTCTTT
CSPNLPLNTEAFF
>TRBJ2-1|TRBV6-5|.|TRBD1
TGTGCCAGCAGTCGTGGGACAGGGGCTAACAATGAGCAGTTCTTC
CASSRGTGANNEQFF
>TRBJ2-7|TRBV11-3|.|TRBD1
TGTGCCAGCAGCGGAGAGGACAGGACCTACGAGCAGTACTTC
CASSGEDRTYEQYF
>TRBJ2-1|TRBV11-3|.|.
TGTGCCAGCAGCGTTATGGGGGTAAATGAGCAGTTCTTC
CASSVMGVNEQFF
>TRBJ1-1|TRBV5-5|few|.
TGTGCCAGCAGCTTGGAGCAGGAGTACACTGAAGCTTTCTTT
CASSLEQEYTEAFF
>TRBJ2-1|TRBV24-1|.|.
TGTGCCACCAGTGATCTCACCTGGGGGCAGTTCTTC
CATSDLTWGQFF
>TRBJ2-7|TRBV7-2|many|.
TGTGCCAGCAGCTTAGCGCGGGACCACGAGCAGTACTTC
CASSLARDHEQYF
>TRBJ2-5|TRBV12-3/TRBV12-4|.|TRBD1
TGTGCCAGCAGCCAAGCCGGGACAGGACCAAAAACGACCCAGTACTTC
CASSQAGTGPKTTQYF
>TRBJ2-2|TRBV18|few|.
TGTGCCAGCTCCCAATCGACCCGGGACATAAACACCGGGGAGCTGTTTTTT
CASSQSTRDINTGELFF
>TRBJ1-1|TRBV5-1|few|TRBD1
TGCGCCAGCAGCGGGGACAGGGTGGGAGCTGAAGCTTTCTTT
CASSGDRVGAEAFF
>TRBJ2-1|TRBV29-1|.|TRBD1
TGCAGCGTTGAGTGGGGACAGTCCGCTACCTACAATGATCAGTTCTTC
CSVEWGQSATYNDQFF
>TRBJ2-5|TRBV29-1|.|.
TGCAGCGTTGAGAACCGAGACAGTGTCTTAGGAACCCAGTACTTC
CSVENRDSVLGTQYF
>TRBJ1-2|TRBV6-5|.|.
TGTGCCAGCAACCTGAGGGGATCTAACTATGGCTACACCTTC
CASNLRGSNYGYTF
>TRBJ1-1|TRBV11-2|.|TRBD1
TGTGCCAGCAGCTTCGGACAGGGGTATCTCTTAGGGAACACTGAAGCTTTCTTT
CASSFGQGYLLGNTEAFF
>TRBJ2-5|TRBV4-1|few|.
TGCGCCAGCAGCCAAGGCGTCTGGCGAGAGACCCAGTACTTC
CASSQGVWRETQYF
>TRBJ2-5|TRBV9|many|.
TGTGCCAGCAGCGGAAGGGGGAATCCCCAAGAGACCCAGTACTTC
CASSGRGNPQETQYF
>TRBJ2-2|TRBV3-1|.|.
TGTGCCAGCAGCCAAGAGTTGGCCACCGGGGAGCTGTTTTTT
CASSQELATGELFF
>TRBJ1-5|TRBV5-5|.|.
TGTGCCAGCAGCTTGGTCCAGGGTGGGAGTCAGCCCCAGCATTTT
CASSLVQGGSQPQHF
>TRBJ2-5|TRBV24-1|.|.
TGTGCCACCAGTCCGGCTGATCAAGAGACCCAGTACTTC
CATSPADQETQYF
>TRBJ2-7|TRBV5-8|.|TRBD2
TGTGCCAGCAGTTACGGACTAGCGGGAGGTGAGGAGCAGTACTTC
CASSYGLAGGEEQYF
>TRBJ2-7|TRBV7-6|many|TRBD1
TGTGCCAGCAGCCCCGGGACAGCAACTTACGAGCAGTACTTC
CASSPGTATYEQYF
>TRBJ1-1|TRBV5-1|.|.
TGCGCCAGCAGCTTGACAGGGAAGACTGAAGCTTTCTTT
CASSLTGKTEAFF
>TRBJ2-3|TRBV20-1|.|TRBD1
TGCAGTGCTCCGGGACAGGGGAGCACAGATACGCAGTATTTT
CSAPGQGSTDTQYF